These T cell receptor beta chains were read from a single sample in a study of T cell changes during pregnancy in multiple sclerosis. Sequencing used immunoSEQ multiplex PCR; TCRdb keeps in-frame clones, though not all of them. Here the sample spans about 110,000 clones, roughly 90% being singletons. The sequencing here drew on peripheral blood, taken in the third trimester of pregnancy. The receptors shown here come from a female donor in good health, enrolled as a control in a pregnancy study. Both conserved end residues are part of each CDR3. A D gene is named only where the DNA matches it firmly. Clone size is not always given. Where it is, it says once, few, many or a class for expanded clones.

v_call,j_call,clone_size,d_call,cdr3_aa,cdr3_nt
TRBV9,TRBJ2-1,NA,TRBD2,CASSDTKRDSGGGLGNEQFF,TGTGCCAGCAGCGACACCAAACGGGATAGCGGGGGAGGTCTGGGCAATGAGCAGTTCTTC
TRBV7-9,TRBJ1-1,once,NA,CASSTGQNTEAFF,TGTGCCAGCAGCACGGGACAGAACACTGAAGCTTTCTTT
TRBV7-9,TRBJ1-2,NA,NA,CASSDSENGYTF,TGTGCCAGCAGCGATTCAGAAAATGGCTACACCTTC
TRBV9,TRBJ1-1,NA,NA,CASSVVDSPTEAFF,TGTGCCAGCAGCGTAGTCGACAGCCCCACTGAAGCTTTCTTT
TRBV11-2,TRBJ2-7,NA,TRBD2,CASSSVGLAGGTYF,TGTGCCAGCAGCTCAGTGGGACTAGCGGGGGGAACGTACTTC
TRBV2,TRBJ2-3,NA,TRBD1,CASSVVGQGGTDTQYF,TGTGCCAGCAGTGTGGTTGGACAGGGGGGGACAGATACGCAGTATTTT
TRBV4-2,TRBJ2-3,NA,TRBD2,CASSLTLLAGGGTDTQYF,TGTGCCAGCAGCCTCACCCTCCTAGCGGGGGGGGGCACAGATACGCAGTATTTT
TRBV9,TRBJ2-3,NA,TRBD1,CASSVRDRATDTQYF,TGTGCCAGCAGCGTCCGGGACAGGGCGACAGATACGCAGTATTTT
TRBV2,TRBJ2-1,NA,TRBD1,CASTIRDRAYNEQFF,TGTGCCAGCACCATCCGGGACAGGGCGTACAATGAGCAGTTCTTC
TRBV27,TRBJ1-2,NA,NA,CASSFSGSYGYTF,TGTGCCAGCAGTTTCTCGGGTAGCTATGGCTACACCTTC
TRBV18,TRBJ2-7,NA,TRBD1,CASSPLDRTSSYEQYF,TGTGCCAGCTCACCCCTGGACAGGACCAGCTCCTACGAGCAGTACTTC
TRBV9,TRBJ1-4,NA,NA,CASSVFGSAGEKLFF,TGTGCCAGCAGCGTATTTGGGTCCGCCGGGGAAAAACTGTTTTTT
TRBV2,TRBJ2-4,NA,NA,CASSPRERTAKNIQYF,TGTGCCAGCAGCCCCAGGGAAAGGACGGCCAAAAACATTCAGTACTTC
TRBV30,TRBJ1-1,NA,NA,CAWGRQIRTEAFF,TGTGCCTGGGGGCGACAAATAAGGACTGAAGCTTTCTTT
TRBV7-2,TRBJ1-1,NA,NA,CASSLRTAQNTEAFF,TGTGCCAGCAGCCTTAGGACAGCACAGAACACTGAAGCTTTCTTT
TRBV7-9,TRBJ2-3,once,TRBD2,CASSLVALAGGTDTQYF,TGTGCCAGCAGCTTAGTGGCACTAGCGGGGGGTACAGATACGCAGTATTTT
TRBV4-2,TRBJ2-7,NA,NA,CASSQDLTSYEQYF,TGTGCCAGCAGCCAAGACCTGACTAGCTACGAGCAGTACTTC
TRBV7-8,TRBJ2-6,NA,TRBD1,CASSDRGAGANVLTF,TGTGCCAGCAGCGACAGGGGTGCGGGGGCCAACGTCCTGACTTTC
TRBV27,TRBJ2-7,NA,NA,CASSFSRQGGDEQYF,TGTGCCAGCAGTTTCTCCCGACAGGGCGGGGACGAGCAGTACTTC
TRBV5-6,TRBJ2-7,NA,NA,CASSLIAGTQYEQYF,TGTGCCAGCAGCTTAATCGCCGGGACACAATACGAGCAGTACTTC
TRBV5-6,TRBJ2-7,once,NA,CASTSRGSYEQYF,TGTGCCAGCACCTCTCGCGGGTCGTACGAGCAGTACTTC
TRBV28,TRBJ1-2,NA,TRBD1,CASRPGQDYGYTF,TGTGCCAGCAGGCCGGGACAGGACTATGGCTACACCTTC
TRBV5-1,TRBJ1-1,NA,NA,CASSLVARENTEAFF,TGCGCCAGCAGCTTGGTAGCCAGAGAGAACACTGAAGCTTTCTTT
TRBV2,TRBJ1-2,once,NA,CASSKDMDSLYGYTF,TGTGCCAGCAGCAAAGATATGGACAGCCTCTATGGCTACACCTTC
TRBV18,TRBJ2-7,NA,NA,CASSPKLGEQYF,TGTGCCAGCTCACCGAAGCTCGGCGAGCAGTACTTC
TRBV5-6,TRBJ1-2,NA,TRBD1,CASSRQGLDYGYTF,TGTGCCAGCAGCCGACAGGGACTCGACTATGGCTACACCTTC
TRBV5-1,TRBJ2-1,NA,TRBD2,CASSSGTSDNEQFF,TGCGCCAGCAGCTCCGGGACTAGCGACAATGAGCAGTTCTTC
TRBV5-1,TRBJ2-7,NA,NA,CASSQASGTRFGVEQYF,TGCGCCAGCAGCCAAGCGTCCGGGACACGTTTTGGTGTCGAGCAGTACTTC
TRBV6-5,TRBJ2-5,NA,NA,CASSSAEETQYF,TGTGCCAGCAGTTCGGCGGAAGAGACCCAGTACTTC
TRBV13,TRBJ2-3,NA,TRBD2,CASSPNGGGISTDTQYF,TGTGCCAGCAGCCCCAACGGCGGGGGGATAAGCACAGATACGCAGTATTTT
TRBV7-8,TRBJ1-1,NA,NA,CASSPLRDTEAFF,TGTGCCAGCAGCCCCCTCAGGGACACTGAAGCTTTCTTT
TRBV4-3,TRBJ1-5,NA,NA,CASSQDRNQPQHF,TGCGCCAGCAGCCAAGATCGGAATCAGCCCCAGCATTTT
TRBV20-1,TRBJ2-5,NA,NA,CSAGTEETQYF,TGCAGTGCTGGGACTGAAGAGACCCAGTACTTC
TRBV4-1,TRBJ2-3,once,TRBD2,CASSQENGGTDTQYF,TGCGCCAGCAGCCAAGAGAACGGGGGGACAGATACGCAGTATTTT
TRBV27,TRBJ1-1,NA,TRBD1,CASSLVGQGVVEAFF,TGTGCCAGCAGTTTGGTGGGACAGGGGGTTGTTGAAGCTTTCTTT
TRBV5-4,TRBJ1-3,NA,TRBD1,CASSLAQGGSGNTIYF,TGTGCCAGCAGCTTGGCCCAGGGGGGCTCTGGAAACACCATATATTTT
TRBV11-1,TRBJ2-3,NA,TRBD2,CASSSKSRGGSDTQYF,TGTGCCAGCAGCTCAAAGAGTCGGGGGGGTTCTGATACGCAGTATTTT
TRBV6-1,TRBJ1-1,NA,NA,CASRAGLLNTEAFF,TGTGCCAGCAGGGCGGGGCTCCTGAACACTGAAGCTTTCTTT
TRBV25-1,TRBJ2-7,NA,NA,CASSDRVGAEQYF,TGTGCCAGCAGTGATCGGGTCGGCGCCGAGCAGTACTTC
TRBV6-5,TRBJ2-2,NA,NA,CASSSPRRNTGELFF,TGTGCCAGCAGTTCCCCTCGCAGGAACACCGGGGAGCTGTTTTTT
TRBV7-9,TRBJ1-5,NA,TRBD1,CASSLAYTGGPGPQHF,TGTGCCAGCAGCTTAGCTTATACAGGGGGCCCGGGGCCCCAGCATTTT
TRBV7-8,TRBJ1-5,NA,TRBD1,CATTNRGQGGRSNQPQHF,TGTGCCACCACAAACAGAGGACAGGGCGGTCGTAGCAATCAGCCCCAGCATTTT
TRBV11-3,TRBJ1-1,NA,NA,CASSLGQGEAFF,TGTGCCAGCAGCTTAGGGCAGGGTGAAGCTTTCTTT
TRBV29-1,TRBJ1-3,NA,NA,CSVLSRGAGNTIYF,TGCAGCGTCCTTTCTCGGGGGGCGGGAAACACCATATATTTT